The clone carrying this T cell receptor beta chain has ten or more counts. The sample belongs to a study of Graves' ophthalmopathy and Graves' hyperthyroidism. Across the study: At the time of initial diagnosis and before any treatment, peripheral blood was collected.

Amplification from RNA transcripts yielded the TCR beta CDR3 regions. Second-round multiplex PCR came after a first-round RT-PCR that employed HTBI primers. From the multiplex PCR reads, TCRdb called clonotypes with MiXCR, one entry per CDR3 protein. This sample has 150,000 or so distinct CDR3 sequences, with around 39% found just once. Germline CDR1 MNHEY, CDR2 SVGAGI. Trimming removed 7 bases at V and 9 bases at J, with 28 bases between. The length of the CDR3 is 17 residues. The genes are TRBV6-5 and TRBJ2-4, with D possibly being TRBD1 or TRBD2 (5 bases each). This TCR was sampled from a man younger than 45 with Graves' ophthalmopathy. Sequencing was done on a sample of peripheral blood. The CDR3 nucleotides are TGTGCCAGCACCCCCGTCTCGGGACCGATAAAAACTGGCATTCAGTACTTC. It yields the protein CASTPVSGPIKTGIQYF.